This note documents a single T cell receptor (beta chain) sequence. The sample is drawn from a study of blood T cell repertoires in COVID-19. Participants' reported clinical history set cohort assignment. The germline V gene encodes CDR1 LNHDA and CDR2 SQIVND (reference sequence). The CDR3 covers 14 residues. With V trimmed by 4 bases and J by 2 bases, 3 bases remained unmatched. Generated by immunoSEQ multiplex PCR, the TCRdb table keeps only in-frame clones and is missing some. The sample has around 250,000 clones, approximately 84% seen once; the top ten hold about 3.5%. The rearrangement joins TRBV19 to TRBJ2-7; 9 bases align to TRBD2. The material sequenced was PBMCs or T cells enriched from blood (not recorded which). This TCR was sampled from a man aged 50 or older who had recovered from COVID-19. CDR3 sequence reads: CASSTIAGAYEQYF. As DNA, the CDR3 is TGTGCCAGTAGTACCATAGCGGGAGCCTACGAGCAGTACTTC.